The 5 T cell receptor beta chains given below trace back to one sample, sequenced in a study of blood T cells in healthy people across ages. Then a second PCR, running roughly 7 to 11 cycles, was carried out with a sample-barcoded 5' primer and a J-beta primer mix. TCRdb re-called the 5' RACE reads through MiXCR, storing one row per CDR3 protein. The profile shows about 600,000 distinct CDR3 sequences, around 48% of them singletons. The sequenced material came from blood. Receptors originate from a man older than 75 in good health.

The chain is built from TRBV29-1 and TRBJ1-1, with TRBD1 as a possible D gene (5 bases). The CDR3 is 15 amino acids. Trimming stripped 6 bases from V and 5 bases from J, with 22 bases between. Germline loops: CDR1 SQVTM, CDR2 ANQGSEA. CDR3 DNA: TGCAGCGTCGTGGAGGGTCCCGTCGGGGGAACTGAAGCTTTCTTT. Its protein product is CSVVEGPVGGTEAFF. The full variable domain, in which reference TRBV29-1 and TRBJ1-1 provide the parts outside the CDR3, is SAVISQKPSRDICQRGTSLTIQCQVDSQVTMMFWYRQQPGQSLTLIATANQGSEATYESGFVIDKFPISRPNLTFSTLTVSNMSPEDSSIYLCSVVEGPVGGTEAFFGQGTRLTVV.

The chain uses TRBV7-6 and TRBJ2-5, with a possible D match to TRBD2 (5 bases). This CDR3 region has 14 residues. The germline CDR1 and CDR2 sequences are SGHVS and FNYEAQ. The ends were cut back, 1 base at V and 11 bases at J, with 17 bases in the middle. In DNA, the CDR3 is TGTGCCAGCAGCTTAGGACTATCGGGGAATGAGCAGTACTTC. It yields the protein CASSLGLSGNEQYF.

Only a few counts were recorded for this clonotype. V gene TRBV4-3 combines with J gene TRBJ2-1, with 9 bases matching TRBD2. V trimming: 4 bases; J trimming: 0 bases; junction bases outside the gene matches: 10. CDR3 size: 18 residues. From germline, CDR1 is LGHNA and CDR2 YSLEER. The CDR3 reads CASSLLVAGGSSYNEQFF. CDR3 DNA: TGCGCCAGCAGCCTCCTGGTGGCGGGAGGGAGCTCCTACAATGAGCAGTTCTTC.

This sequence joins TRBV28 and TRBJ2-4; D possibly matches TRBD1 or TRBD2 (6 bases each). The DNA end is more similar to TRBJ2-7, so the J call may be wrong. Germline V gives CDR1 MDHEN, CDR2 SYDVKM. CDR3 length: 14 amino acids. In nucleotides, the CDR3 is TGTGCCAGCAGTTTAATCGGGGGCGAGAACGAGCAGTACTTC. Protein sequence: CASSLIGGENEQYF.

This clonotype was counted many times. The CDR3, as DNA: TGTGCCAGCAGTTACTCCGGCACCTACTCCTACGAGCAGTACTTC. Its protein is CASSYSGTYSYEQYF. This chain joins TRBV6-5 and TRBJ2-7; D gene ambiguous. The CDR3 length is 15 residues. CDR1 and CDR2 from the germline V gene are MNHEY and SVGAGI. Trimming took 0 bases from V and 0 from J, leaving 9 bases between them.